The entry that follows covers one T cell receptor (beta chain) sequence. TCR beta libraries carry UMIs added by 5'RACE template switching. TCRdb re-called the 5' RACE reads, yielding one record per CDR3 amino acid sequence without DNA. The sample includes about 410,000 distinct CDR3 sequences. The data originate from a study of T cells expressing NK-cell markers. Germline V gives CDR1 SGHVS, CDR2 FNYEAQ. This CDR3 is 13 amino acids long. The clonotype was recovered from a woman aged 45 to 65 in good health. The sample was blood T cells: a sorted CD56 or NKG2C T cell subset, CD4+ or CD8+ T cells, or bulk PBMC T cells (not recorded which). This chain joins TRBV7-6 and TRBJ2-1; the D call of TRBD1 rests on TCRdb alone, since no DNA is present to check it. The CDR3 reads CASSNGQLSEQFF.